The rows below give T cell receptor beta chains drawn from one sample of a study of shared clonotypes between healthy human individuals. Repertoires were generated with immunoSEQ multiplex PCR, while TCRdb's copy carries only in-frame clones and drops some. The sample lists around 530,000 clones, around 80% occurring once. Sample: PBMCs. The receptor source for this set is a woman in her forties in good health. Some clones in this sample may be carry-over from other donors' samples. Each CDR3 is given with its conserved first and last residue. A D gene is named only where the DNA matches it firmly. Size is stated for part of the rows, as once, few or many counts, or as a class when the clone is expanded.

clone_size d_call j_call v_call cdr3_nt cdr3_aa
few NA TRBJ1-2 TRBV7-9 TGTGCCAGCAGCCCCATTAGCGGGTCGGGAGCTAACTATGGCTACACCTTC CASSPISGSGANYGYTF
NA NA TRBJ1-2 TRBV7-8 TGTGCCAGCAGCTTAGAACGGTACTATGGCTACACCTTC CASSLERYYGYTF
NA NA TRBJ2-1 TRBV29-1 TGCAGCGTTAAAAATCAGGGGGCGGGGGACAATGAGCAGTTCTTC CSVKNQGAGDNEQFF
NA NA TRBJ2-3 TRBV18 TGTGCCAGCTCATTAAGCACAGATACGCAGTATTTT CASSLSTDTQYF
NA TRBD1 TRBJ1-4 TRBV7-9 TGTGCCAGCAGCTTAGGACAGGGAGGCGAAAAACTGTTTTTT CASSLGQGGEKLFF
NA TRBD1 TRBJ2-1 TRBV5-6 TGTGCCAGCAGCCGGACAGGGGGCGGCGAGCAGTTCTTC CASSRTGGGEQFF
NA TRBD2 TRBJ2-5 TRBV7-3 TGTGCCAGCAGCTTCCTGGGTCCACCGGGACTAGCGGGAGGGTTGGGGACCCAGTACTTC CASSFLGPPGLAGGLGTQYF
NA NA TRBJ2-7 TRBV6-1 TGTGCCAGCAGTGGGAGCATCCAGGGCTACGAGCAGTACTTC CASSGSIQGYEQYF
NA NA TRBJ2-2 TRBV6-5 TGTGCCAGCAGTTACTACGGCAGGTGGGCCGGGGAGCTGTTTTTT CASSYYGRWAGELFF
NA NA TRBJ1-1 TRBV5-4 TGTGCCAGCAGCTCCCCGGGCGACCTAAAAGACACTGAAGCTTTCTTT CASSSPGDLKDTEAFF
NA NA TRBJ1-2 TRBV6-1 TGTGCCAGCAGTGAGGGTGGCTACACCTTC CASSEGGYTF
NA NA TRBJ1-2 TRBV29-1 TGCAGCGTTTGGGGGGTCTTGGGCTACACCTTC CSVWGVLGYTF
NA NA TRBJ1-2 TRBV19 TGTGCCAGTAGTAGGGTGGGCTATGGCTACACCTTC CASSRVGYGYTF
NA TRBD1 TRBJ1-3 TRBV7-3 TGTGCCAGCAGCTTAACTGACAGGGACTCTGGAAACACCATATATTTT CASSLTDRDSGNTIYF
NA NA TRBJ1-5 TRBV10-2 TGCGCCAGCAGTGACAGGGGAGAGGATCAGCCCCAGCATTTT CASSDRGEDQPQHF
NA NA TRBJ2-1 TRBV4-3 TGCGCCAGCAGCCAACCCGGGACCAACAATGAGCAGTTCTTC CASSQPGTNNEQFF
once NA TRBJ2-7 TRBV29-1 TGCAGCGTTGGGGGGGTAGGGAGCTACGAGCAGTACTTC CSVGGVGSYEQYF
once NA TRBJ1-2 TRBV29-1 TGCAGCGTTGCCTCAAATTCAGGGAATGGCTACACCTTC CSVASNSGNGYTF
few NA TRBJ2-2 TRBV6-1 TGTGCCAGCAGTGGCGGGACGGTAGAGATGAACACCGGGGAGCTGTTTTTT CASSGGTVEMNTGELFF
NA TRBD1 TRBJ2-7 TRBV27 TGTGCCAGCAGTCCTCTGACAGGGGGTAGCTCCTACGAGCAGTACTTC CASSPLTGGSSYEQYF
few NA TRBJ2-1 TRBV27 TGTGCCAGCAGGCCCGGGGGCGGGGGTTACAATGAGCAGTTCTTC CASRPGGGGYNEQFF
NA TRBD2 TRBJ2-1 TRBV18 TGTGCCAGCCGGACTAGCGGGAGCTCCTACAATGAGCAGTTCTTC CASRTSGSSYNEQFF
NA NA TRBJ2-7 TRBV7-9 TGTGCCAGCAGCCCTAGCGTTCCCAGCATTACCTACGAGCAGTACTTC CASSPSVPSITYEQYF
many TRBD2 TRBJ2-4 TRBV6-5 TGTGCCAGCAGAACTAGCGGGAGGAACATTCAGTACTTC CASRTSGRNIQYF
NA NA TRBJ2-3 TRBV2 TGTGCCAGCGGTAGGATGGATACGCAGTATTTT CASGRMDTQYF
NA NA TRBJ1-1 TRBV25-1 TGTGCCAGCAGCGAATCCGGGACAACGAACACTGAAGCTTTCTTT CASSESGTTNTEAFF
NA TRBD1 TRBJ1-2 TRBV5-1 TGCGCCAGCAACCTAGAATCCGGGACAGGGTATGGCTACACCTTC CASNLESGTGYGYTF